This T cell receptor beta chain was profiled in a study of T cells in Graves' hyperthyroidism and ophthalmopathy. Study as a whole: Peripheral blood collection took place at initial diagnosis, before any treatment.

Many counts were recorded for this clonotype. This CDR3 spans 13 amino acids. Germline values: CDR1 MNHNY, CDR2 SVGAGI (reference sequence). Trimming cost V 2 bases and J 7 bases, with 11 bases left between them. Researchers amplified the TCR beta CDR3 regions from RNA transcripts. The HTBI primer set was used in a first-round RT-PCR of the TCR CDR3. MiXCR, applied by TCRdb to the multiplex PCR reads, yields one record per CDR3 protein. The table has some 370,000 distinct CDR3 sequences, approximately 18% seen once. Uncontrolled infection, other autoimmune disease, pregnancy or lactation led to exclusion. The blood sample dates from first hyperthyroidism diagnosis, preceding any ophthalmopathy symptoms. The source of the PBMCs was about 10 ml of fresh peripheral blood.

J is TRBJ1-1 and V is TRBV6-6; D is unclear. The sequence was collected from a young woman with Graves' hyperthyroidism that later progressed to Graves' ophthalmopathy. The sequenced sample consisted of blood. As DNA, the CDR3 is TGTGCCAGCAGTTACCGCTCGAGTTTTGAAGCTTTCTTT. Its translation is CASSYRSSFEAFF.